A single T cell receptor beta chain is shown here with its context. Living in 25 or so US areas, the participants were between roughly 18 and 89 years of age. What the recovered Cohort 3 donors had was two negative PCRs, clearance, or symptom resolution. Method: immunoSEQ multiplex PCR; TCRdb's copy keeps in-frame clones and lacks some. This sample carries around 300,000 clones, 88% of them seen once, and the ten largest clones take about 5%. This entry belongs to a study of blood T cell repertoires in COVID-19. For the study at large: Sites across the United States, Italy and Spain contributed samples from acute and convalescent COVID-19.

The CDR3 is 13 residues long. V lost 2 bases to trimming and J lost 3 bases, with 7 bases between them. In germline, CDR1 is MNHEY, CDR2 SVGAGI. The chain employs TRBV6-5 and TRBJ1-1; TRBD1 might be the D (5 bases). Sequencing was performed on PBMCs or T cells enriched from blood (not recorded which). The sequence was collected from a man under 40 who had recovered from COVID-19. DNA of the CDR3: TGTGCCAGCAGTTACCAAGGGGACACTGAAGCTTTCTTT. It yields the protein CASSYQGDTEAFF.